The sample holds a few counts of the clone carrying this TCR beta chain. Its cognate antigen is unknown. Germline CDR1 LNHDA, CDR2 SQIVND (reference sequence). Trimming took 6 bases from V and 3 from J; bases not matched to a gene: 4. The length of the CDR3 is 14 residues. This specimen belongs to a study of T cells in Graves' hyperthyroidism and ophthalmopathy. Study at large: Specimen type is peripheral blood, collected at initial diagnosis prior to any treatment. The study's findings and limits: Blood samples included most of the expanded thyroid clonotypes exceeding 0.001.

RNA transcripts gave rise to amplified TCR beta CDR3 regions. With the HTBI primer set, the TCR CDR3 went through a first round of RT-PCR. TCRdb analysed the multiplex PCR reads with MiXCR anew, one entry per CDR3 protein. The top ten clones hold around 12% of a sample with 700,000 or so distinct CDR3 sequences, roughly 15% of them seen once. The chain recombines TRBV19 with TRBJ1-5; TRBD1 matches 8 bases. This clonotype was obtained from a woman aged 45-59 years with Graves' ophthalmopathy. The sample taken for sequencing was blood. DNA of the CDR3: TGTGCCAGTAGGGAGGACAGGGCCAATCAGCCCCAGCATTTT. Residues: CASREDRANQPQHF.